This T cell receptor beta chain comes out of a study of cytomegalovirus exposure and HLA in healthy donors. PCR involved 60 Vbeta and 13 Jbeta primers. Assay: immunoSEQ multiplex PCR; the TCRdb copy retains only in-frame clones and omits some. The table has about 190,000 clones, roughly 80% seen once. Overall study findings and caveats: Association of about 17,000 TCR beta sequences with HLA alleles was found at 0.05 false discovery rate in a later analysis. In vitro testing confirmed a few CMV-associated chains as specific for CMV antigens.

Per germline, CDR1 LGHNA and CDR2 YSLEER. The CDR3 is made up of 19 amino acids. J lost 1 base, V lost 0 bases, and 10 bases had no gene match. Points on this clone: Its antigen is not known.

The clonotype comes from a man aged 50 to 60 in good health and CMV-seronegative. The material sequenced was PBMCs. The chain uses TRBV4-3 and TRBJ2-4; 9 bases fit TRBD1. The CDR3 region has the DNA TGCGCCAGCAGCCAAGATGGGACAGGGCCGAAAGGGGCCAAAAACATTCAGTACTTC. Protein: CASSQDGTGPKGAKNIQYF.